The 17 T cell receptor beta chains in this list originate from one sample, sequenced in a study of control samples from healthy donors and cancer patients. Some clones are missing from TCRdb's copy, which holds only in-frame ones; the method was immunoSEQ multiplex PCR. The sample shows 100,000 or so clones, roughly 80% of them seen only once. Sequencing used blood. These receptors all stem from a woman in her fifties or sixties in good health.

The sample holds many counts of this clone. This sequence joins TRBV29-1 and TRBJ1-4; 8 bases align to TRBD1. CDR3 length equals 13 residues. Per germline, CDR1 SQVTM and CDR2 ANQGSEA. Losses at the gene ends were 7 bases for V and 4 bases for J; bases not matched to a gene: 5. The CDR3 is CSAGTGNNEKLFF. The CDR3 DNA follows: TGCAGCGCTGGGACAGGAAATAATGAAAAACTGTTTTTT.

The rearrangement joins TRBV7-9 to TRBJ2-5; 7 bases fit TRBD2. The junction had 10 bases not matched to a gene; V was cut back by 10 bases and J by 2 bases. The CDR3 extends over 14 amino acids. Germline CDR1 reads SEHNR; CDR2 reads FQNEAQ (reference sequence). The CDR3 spells CATGGGRDQETQYF. The DNA of the CDR3 is TGTGCCACTGGGGGGGGGAGAGATCAAGAGACCCAGTACTTC.

This chain uses TRBV4-3 with TRBJ1-3; D unresolved. Germline CDR1 is LGHNA and CDR2 is YSLEER. The CDR3 has 17 amino acids. The V and J ends lost 3 bases and 3 bases respectively, with 18 bases between them. For the CDR3, the DNA is TGCGCCAGCAGCCAGGAGGCCGTTAGTGATTTTGGAAACACCATATATTTT. Its translation: CASSQEAVSDFGNTIYF.

This clone occurred a few times. V is TRBV18 and J is TRBJ1-2, with 9 bases that match TRBD1. Germline V gives CDR1 KGHSH, CDR2 LQKENI. After removal of 3 bases from V and 2 bases from J, the junction contained 4 bases not matched to a gene. The CDR3 consists of 15 residues. In DNA, the CDR3 is TGTGCCAGCTCACCCACCGGGACAGGGAACTATGGCTACACCTTC. As protein: CASSPTGTGNYGYTF.

The chain joins TRBV2 to TRBJ1-6, with no clear D. The CDR3 covers 13 residues. Germline V gives CDR1 SNHLY, CDR2 FYNNEI. V gave up 4 bases and J gave up 8 bases, with 9 bases separating them. CDR3 residues: CASSGGRDSPLHF. CDR3 coding DNA: TGTGCCAGCAGTGGGGGTAGGGATTCACCCCTCCACTTT.

The rearrangement uses TRBV7-2 and TRBJ2-2, with 7 bases identical to TRBD2. CDR3 length: 14 residues. V lost 5 bases to trimming and J lost 5 bases; unmatched junction nucleotides: 5. Per germline, CDR1 SGHTA and CDR2 FQGNSA. CDR3 coding DNA: TGTGCCAGCAGCCCCCAGCGGGGTACCGGGGAGCTGTTTTTT. Translating it yields CASSPQRGTGELFF.

The chain uses TRBV10-3 and TRBJ2-5; D ambiguous. V was shortened by 2 bases and J by 0 bases, with 7 bases between the two germline ends. The CDR3 has 14 amino acids. Germline CDR1 is ENHRY and CDR2 is SYGVKD. This CDR3 reads CAISERGDQETQYF. The CDR3 DNA reads TGTGCCATCAGTGAGCGCGGAGACCAAGAGACCCAGTACTTC.

The V call is TRBV7-2, the J call TRBJ2-3; 7 bases fit TRBD2. Germline V CDR1 and CDR2: SGHTA, FQGNSA. The CDR3 sequence is 17 residues long. With 5 bases clipped from V and 1 base from J, the junction kept 12 bases outside the gene matches. CDR3 in amino acids: CASSQAGALIRTDTQYF. CDR3 nucleotide sequence: TGTGCCAGCAGCCAGGCGGGAGCTCTTATTCGCACAGATACGCAGTATTTT. The whole variable domain, filled in from reference TRBV7-2 and TRBJ2-3, reads GAGVSQSPSNKVTEKGKDVELRCDPISGHTALYWYRQSLGQGLEFLIYFQGNSAPDKSGLPSDRFSAERTGGSVSTLTIQRTQQEDSAVYLCASSQAGALIRTDTQYFGPGTRLTVL.

The rearrangement links TRBV5-1 to TRBJ2-5; D is ambiguous. Germline V lookup: CDR1 SGHRS, CDR2 YFSETQ. V lost 7 bases to trimming and J lost 4 bases, with 17 bases between them. This CDR3 contains 14 residues. CDR3 sequence (DNA): TGCGCCAGCTGTCAACGGTCGGCCGGAGAGACCCAGTACTTC. Translating it yields CASCQRSAGETQYF.

The chain combines TRBV10-3 with TRBJ1-5, with D unclear. Germline V gene data show CDR1 as ENHRY and CDR2 as SYGVKD. Trimming stripped 0 bases from V and 10 bases from J, with 13 bases between. This CDR3 has 14 residues. The CDR3, as DNA: TGTGCCATCAGTGAGTCTGGGCACACCCAACCCCAGCATTTT. Protein product: CAISESGHTQPQHF.

CDR3 residues: CASSTSGGVFDTQYF. CDR3 nucleotides: TGCGCCAGCAGCACGAGCGGGGGGGTTTTTGATACGCAGTATTTT. This sequence joins TRBV5-1 and TRBJ2-3; TRBD2 agrees at 10 bases. CDR1 is SGHRS, CDR2 YFSETQ, per germline. V gave up 4 bases and J gave up 6 bases; unmatched junction bases: 8. This CDR3 region has 15 residues.

This clone appeared a few times. The chain links TRBV13 to TRBJ2-6; no clear D. CDR3 length: 13 amino acids. Germline CDR1 and CDR2: PRHDT and FYEKMQ (reference sequence). Trimming removed 6 bases from V and 3 bases from J, with 6 bases in between. CDR3 sequence reads: CASSSYGANVLTF. Here the CDR3 DNA reads TGTGCCAGCAGTTCTTATGGGGCCAACGTCCTGACTTTC.

As for this clone: Germline and junction disagree at one end, which may indicate a read error. In the same sample, other DNA sequences code for this CDR3. This chain connects TRBV19 to TRBJ2-2; D is ambiguous. The length of the CDR3 is 11 residues. Germline lookup yields CDR1 LNHDA and CDR2 SQIVND (reference sequence). CDR3 sequence reads: CASGNTGELFF. The CDR3 DNA is TGCGCCAGTGGGAACACCGGGGAGCTGTTTTTT.

V and J are TRBV24-1 and TRBJ2-7; possibly TRBD1 for D (6 bases). This CDR3 spans 13 amino acids. V lost 4 bases and J lost 3, with 9 bases in between. Germline loops: CDR1 KGHDR, CDR2 SFDVKD. CDR3 sequence: CATSDLRGYEQYF. In DNA form, the CDR3 reads TGTGCCACCAGTGACCTCAGGGGCTACGAGCAGTACTTC.

The rearrangement joins TRBV7-9 to TRBJ1-1; the D is unclear. The germline V and J ends were trimmed by 11 bases and 2 bases, with 12 bases remaining between them. The length of the CDR3 is 12 residues. CDR1 is SEHNR and CDR2 is FQNEAQ in the germline V gene (reference sequence). The CDR3 loop is CAVRTLNTEAFF. The DNA of the CDR3 is TGTGCCGTTCGGACGCTTAACACTGAAGCTTTCTTT.

The gene calls are TRBV6-6 and TRBJ1-1, with a weak D call TRBD1 (5 bases). Germline loops: CDR1 MNHNY, CDR2 SVGAGI (reference sequence). This CDR3 has 13 residues. Trimming took 4 bases from V and 1 from J, leaving 7 bases between them. As DNA, the CDR3 is TGTGCCAGCAGTTGGACACCGAACACTGAAGCTTTCTTT. Protein: CASSWTPNTEAFF.

This sequence joins TRBV5-1 and TRBJ2-2, with a possible D match to TRBD1 (5 bases). The CDR3 is 15 amino acids. Germline V CDR1 and CDR2: SGHRS, YFSETQ. V lost 0 bases, J lost 1 base, and 7 bases lay in between. The CDR3 sequence: CASSLVQGNTGELFF. The CDR3 DNA reads as TGCGCCAGCAGCTTGGTTCAGGGGAACACCGGGGAGCTGTTTTTT.